This TCR beta chain was identified in a study of blood T cell repertoires in COVID-19. V lost 5 bases and J 7 bases, leaving 14 bases between the germline ends. There are 13 residues in the CDR3. Per the germline V gene, CDR1 is LGHDT and CDR2 is YNNKEL (reference sequence). Generated by immunoSEQ multiplex PCR, the TCRdb table keeps only in-frame clones and is missing some. Counted here are some 250,000 clones, approximately 80% occurring once; the ten biggest clones make up around 27%. The J gene is TRBJ1-2, the V gene TRBV3-1 (or the pseudogene TRBV3-2); TRBD1 might be the D (5 bases). The receptor comes from a man aged 40-50 years with acute or convalescent COVID-19. The specimen was peripheral blood. The CDR3 nucleotides read TGTGCCAGCAGCTCCACCCCGGGGGTTGGCTACACCTTC. It specifies CASSSTPGVGYTF.